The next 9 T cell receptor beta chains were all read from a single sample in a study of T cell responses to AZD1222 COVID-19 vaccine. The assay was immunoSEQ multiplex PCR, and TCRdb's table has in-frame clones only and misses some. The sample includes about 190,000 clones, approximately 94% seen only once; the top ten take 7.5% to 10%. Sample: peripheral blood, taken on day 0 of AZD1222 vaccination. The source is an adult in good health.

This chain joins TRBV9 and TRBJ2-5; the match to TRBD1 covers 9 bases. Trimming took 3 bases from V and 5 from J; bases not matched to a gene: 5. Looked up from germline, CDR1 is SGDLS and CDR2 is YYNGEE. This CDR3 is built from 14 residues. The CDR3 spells CASSATGGWETQYF. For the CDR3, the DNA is TGTGCCAGCAGCGCGACAGGGGGATGGGAGACCCAGTACTTC.

CDR3 coding DNA: TGTGCCAGCAGTTCCCGCCTAGCGGGGACCTACGAGCAGTACTTC. This codes for CASSSRLAGTYEQYF. The chain combines TRBV27 with TRBJ2-7; 9 bases fit TRBD2. V lost 4 bases and J lost 2; bases outside the gene matches: 6. Per the germline V gene, CDR1 is MNHEY and CDR2 is SMNVEV (reference sequence). The CDR3 spans 15 residues.

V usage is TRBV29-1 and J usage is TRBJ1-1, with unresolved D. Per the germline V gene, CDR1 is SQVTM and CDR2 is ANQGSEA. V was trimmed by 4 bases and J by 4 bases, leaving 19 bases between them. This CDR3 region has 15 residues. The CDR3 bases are TGCAGCGTTGTCCCCGGGCCCCCGAAGAGCACTGAAGCTTTCTTT. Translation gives CSVVPGPPKSTEAFF.

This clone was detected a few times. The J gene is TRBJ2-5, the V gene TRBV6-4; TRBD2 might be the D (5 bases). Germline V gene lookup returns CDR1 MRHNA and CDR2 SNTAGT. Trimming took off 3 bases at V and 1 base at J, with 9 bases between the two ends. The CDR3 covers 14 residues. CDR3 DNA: TGTGCCAGCAGTGAAGAGGCGGGCCAAGAGACCCAGTACTTC. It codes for CASSEEAGQETQYF.

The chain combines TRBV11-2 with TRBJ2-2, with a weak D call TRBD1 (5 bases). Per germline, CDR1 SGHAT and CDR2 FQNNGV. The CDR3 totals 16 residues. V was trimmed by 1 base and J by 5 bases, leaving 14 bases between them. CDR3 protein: CASSLVGVAGTGELFF. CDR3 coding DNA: TGTGCCAGCAGCTTAGTAGGGGTAGCAGGGACCGGGGAGCTGTTTTTT.

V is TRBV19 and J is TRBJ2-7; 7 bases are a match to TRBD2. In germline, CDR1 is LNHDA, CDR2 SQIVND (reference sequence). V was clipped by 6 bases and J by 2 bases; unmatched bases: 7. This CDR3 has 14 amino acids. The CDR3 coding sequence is TGTGCCAGTAGGAGCGGGAAGGTCCCCTACGAGCAGTACTTC. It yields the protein CASRSGKVPYEQYF.

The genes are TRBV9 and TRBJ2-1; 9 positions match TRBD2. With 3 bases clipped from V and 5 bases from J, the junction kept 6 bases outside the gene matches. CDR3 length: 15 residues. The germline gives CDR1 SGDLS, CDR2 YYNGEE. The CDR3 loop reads CASSELSGRNNEQFF. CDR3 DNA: TGTGCCAGCAGCGAGCTGAGCGGGAGGAACAATGAGCAGTTCTTC. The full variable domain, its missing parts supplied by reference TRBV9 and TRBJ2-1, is DSGVTQTPKHLITATGQRVTLRCSPRSGDLSVYWYQQSLDQGLQFLIQYYNGEERAKGNILERFSAQQFPDLHSELNLSSLELGDSALYFCASSELSGRNNEQFFGPGTRLTVL.

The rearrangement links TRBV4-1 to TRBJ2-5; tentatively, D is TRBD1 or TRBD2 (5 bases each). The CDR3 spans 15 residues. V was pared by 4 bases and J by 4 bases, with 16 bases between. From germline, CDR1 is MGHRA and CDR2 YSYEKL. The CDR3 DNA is TGCGCCAGCAGCCGAAGTGAGGGGTTGTCAGAGACCCAGTACTTC. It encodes CASSRSEGLSETQYF.

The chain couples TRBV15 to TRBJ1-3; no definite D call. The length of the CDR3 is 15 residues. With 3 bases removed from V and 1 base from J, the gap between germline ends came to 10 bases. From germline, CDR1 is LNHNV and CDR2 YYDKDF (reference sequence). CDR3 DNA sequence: TGTGCCACCAGCAGGACCCGGGGATCTGGAAACACCATATATTTT. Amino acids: CATSRTRGSGNTIYF. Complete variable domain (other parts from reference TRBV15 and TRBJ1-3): DAMVIQNPRYQVTQFGKPVTLSCSQTLNHNVMYWYQQKSSQAPKLLFHYYDKDFNNEADTPDNFQSRRPNTSFCFLDIRSPGLGDTAMYLCATSRTRGSGNTIYFGEGSWLTVV.